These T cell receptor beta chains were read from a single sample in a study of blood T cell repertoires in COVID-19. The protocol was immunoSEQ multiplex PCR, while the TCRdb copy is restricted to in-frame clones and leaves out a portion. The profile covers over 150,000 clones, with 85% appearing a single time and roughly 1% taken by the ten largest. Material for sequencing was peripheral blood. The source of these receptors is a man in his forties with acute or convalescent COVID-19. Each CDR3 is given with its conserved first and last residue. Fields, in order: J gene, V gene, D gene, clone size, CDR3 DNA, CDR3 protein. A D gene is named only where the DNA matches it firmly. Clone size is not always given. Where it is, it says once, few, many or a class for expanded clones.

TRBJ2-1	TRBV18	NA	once	TGTGCCAGCTCGCGAACCTCCTTAGCTCTCCTCCTTTACAATGAGCAGTTCTTC	CASSRTSLALLLYNEQFF
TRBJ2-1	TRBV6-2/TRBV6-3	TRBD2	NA	TGTGCCAGCAGCCGGAGCGGGGGATCATACAATGAGCAGTTCTTC	CASSRSGGSYNEQFF
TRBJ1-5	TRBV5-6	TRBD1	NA	TGTGCCAGCAGCTTGGGAGGGACAGGCGGATCCAATCAGCCCCAGCATTTT	CASSLGGTGGSNQPQHF
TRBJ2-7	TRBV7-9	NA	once	TGTGCCAGCAGTTTTAGTGGGGTTGAGGGCTACGAGCAGTACTTC	CASSFSGVEGYEQYF
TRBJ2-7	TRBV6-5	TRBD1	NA	TGTGCCAGCAGCCTTGGGACAGGGAGCGAGCAGTACTTC	CASSLGTGSEQYF
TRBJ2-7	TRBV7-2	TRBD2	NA	TGTGCCAGCAGCAGCACTAGCGGGGGGGCCCTACACGAGCAGTACTTC	CASSSTSGGALHEQYF
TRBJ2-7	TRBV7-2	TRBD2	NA	TGTGCCAGCAGCTCGCCAGGACTAGCCTTCTACGAGCAGTACTTC	CASSSPGLAFYEQYF
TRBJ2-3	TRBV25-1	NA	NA	TGTGCCAGCAGTGAATATGCGAGGTACACGCAGTATTTT	CASSEYARYTQYF
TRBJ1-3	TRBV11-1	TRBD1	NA	TGTGCCAGCAGCCCCGGGACAGCTGGAAACACCATATATTTT	CASSPGTAGNTIYF
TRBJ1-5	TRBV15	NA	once	TGTGCCACCAGCAGAGAGCGGGGGGGGACTGTTTATCAGCCCCAGCATTTT	CATSRERGGTVYQPQHF